The 25 T cell receptor beta chains below come from one sample, sequenced in a study of shared clonotypes between healthy human individuals. Measured with immunoSEQ multiplex PCR; TCRdb has only the in-frame clones, and not every one. Of millions of clones listed, about 95% are singletons. Material for sequencing was naive CD4+ T cells sorted from blood. Stated subset: CD45RA+ positively selected. The receptors shown here come from a man aged 18 to 29 in good health.

V and J are TRBV11-3 and TRBJ2-7; the D gene is possibly TRBD1 (6 bases). The CDR3 totals 13 residues. Germline CDR1 and CDR2: SGHNT and YENEEA. V lost 5 bases, J lost 9 bases, and 17 bases lay in between. This CDR3 is CASSGTDREVQYF. For the CDR3, the DNA is TGTGCCAGCAGCGGGACGGACAGAGAGGTGCAGTACTTC.

The rearrangement uses TRBV2 and TRBJ2-2; 10 nucleotides line up with TRBD2. Per germline, CDR1 SNHLY and CDR2 FYNNEI. The ends lost 0 bases at V and 5 bases at J; junction bases unmatched: 0. The CDR3 totals 15 residues. Here the CDR3 DNA reads TGTGCCAGCAGTGAAGCGGGACTAGCGACCGGGGAGCTGTTTTTT. It translates to CASSEAGLATGELFF.

This chain connects TRBV30 to TRBJ2-7; D remains unclear. The CDR3 loop spans 14 amino acids. CDR1 and CDR2 (germline): GTSNPN, SVGIG (reference sequence). V was clipped by 2 bases and J by 1 base, with 12 bases between them. The CDR3 DNA sequence: TGTGCCTGGAGTATACAGTTGGGATCCTACGAGCAGTACTTC. Its translation: CAWSIQLGSYEQYF.

The V and J genes are TRBV9 and TRBJ2-3; either TRBD1 or TRBD2 may fit D (5 bases each). The CDR3 is 14 residues long. V lost 1 base and J 5 bases, leaving 11 bases between the germline ends. Germline V gives CDR1 SGDLS, CDR2 YYNGEE. CDR3 sequence reads: CASSVMRGGDTQYF. Here the CDR3 DNA reads TGTGCCAGCAGCGTAATGAGGGGTGGAGATACGCAGTATTTT.

The chain links TRBV4-1 to TRBJ2-7; 8 positions agree with TRBD1. V trimming: 2 bases; J trimming: 3 bases; junction bases outside the gene matches: 3. The CDR3 is 14 residues long. CDR1 and CDR2 (germline): MGHRA, YSYEKL. CDR3 residues: CASSQIGQGYEQYF. The CDR3 DNA reads as TGCGCCAGCAGCCAAATAGGACAGGGCTACGAGCAGTACTTC.

The chain combines TRBV28 with TRBJ2-5; tentative D call: TRBD1 (5 bases). The CDR3 runs to 15 residues. Germline loops: CDR1 MDHEN, CDR2 SYDVKM. Trimming pared 6 bases from V and 5 bases from J, leaving 19 bases between. This CDR3 is CASRSRQLVGETQYF. DNA of the CDR3: TGTGCCAGCAGATCTCGACAGTTGGTTGGCGAGACCCAGTACTTC.

The chain recombines TRBV27 with TRBJ1-3; maybe TRBD1 (5 bases). The length of the CDR3 is 15 residues. V was pared by 2 bases and J by 7 bases, with 15 bases between. Looked up from germline, CDR1 is MNHEY and CDR2 is SMNVEV (reference sequence). The CDR3 nucleotides read TGTGCCAGCAGTTTAAGGTTCGGGGCTGTGAACACCATATATTTT. As protein: CASSLRFGAVNTIYF.

This rearrangement joins TRBV6-6 to TRBJ2-5; 7 nucleotides agree with TRBD1. From germline, CDR1 is MNHNY and CDR2 SVGAGI (reference sequence). The CDR3 contains 14 residues. V gave up 6 bases and J gave up 4 bases; unmatched junction bases: 8. The CDR3 loop reads CASRGTELGETQYF. In nucleotides, the CDR3 is TGTGCCAGCAGGGGGACAGAGCTGGGAGAGACCCAGTACTTC.

This rearrangement joins TRBV5-4 to TRBJ2-2; D remains unclear. Germline CDR1 and CDR2: SGHNT and YYREEE (reference sequence). This CDR3 comprises 12 residues. V lost 2 bases, J lost 6 bases, and 5 bases lay in between. For the CDR3, the DNA is TGTGCCAGCAGCTTAAGTGCCGGGGAGCTGTTTTTT. This gives the protein CASSLSAGELFF.

This clone was recorded only once. CDR3 bases: TGTGCCAGTAGTAAGAACTCTGGAAACACCATATATTTT. Protein product: CASSKNSGNTIYF. The rearrangement joins TRBV19 to TRBJ1-3; D is uncertain. Trimming removed 4 bases from V and 0 bases from J, with 4 bases in between. This CDR3 has 13 residues. Germline V lookup: CDR1 LNHDA, CDR2 SQIVND (reference sequence).

J is TRBJ2-6 and V is TRBV25-1; D unresolved. Germline values: CDR1 MGHDK, CDR2 SYGVNS. The length of the CDR3 is 14 residues. Trimming shortened V by 3 bases and J by 2 bases, and 5 bases separated the two germline ends. This CDR3 is CASSDGPGANVLTF. The CDR3 DNA follows: TGTGCCAGCAGTGATGGACCTGGGGCCAACGTCCTGACTTTC.

This chain links TRBV4-1 with TRBJ1-2, with 9 nucleotides matching TRBD1. Germline-derived CDR1 and CDR2 are MGHRA and YSYEKL. J was trimmed by 3 bases and V by 3 bases; bases with no gene match: 8. The CDR3 spans 16 residues. CDR3 loop: CASSQTGTGMDYGYTF. CDR3 in DNA: TGCGCCAGCAGCCAGACCGGGACAGGGATGGACTATGGCTACACCTTC.

The chain carries TRBV16 and TRBJ1-5, with 9 positions matching TRBD1. The CDR3 totals 17 residues. Germline CDR1 and CDR2: KGHSY and FQNENV. V was clipped by 3 bases and J by 1 base; unmatched bases: 7. For the CDR3, the DNA is TGTGCCAGCAGCCAGAGGACAGGGGACCTAAGCAATCAGCCCCAGCATTTT. Its translation: CASSQRTGDLSNQPQHF.

This clone is a singleton in its sample. The J gene is TRBJ2-7, the V gene TRBV28; D is possibly TRBD2 (6 bases). V was pared by 7 bases and J by 4 bases, with 17 bases between. The CDR3 is made up of 14 amino acids. In germline, CDR1 is MDHEN, CDR2 SYDVKM. The DNA of the CDR3 is TGTGCCAGCACGCGCGGAGGGGCGCGTTACGAGCAGTACTTC. It encodes CASTRGGARYEQYF.

The J gene is TRBJ2-1, the V gene TRBV5-1, with 9 positions matching TRBD2. Germline CDR1 reads SGHRS; CDR2 reads YFSETQ. The CDR3 length is 16 residues. V shed 0 bases, J shed 4 bases, and the junction held 5 bases outside the gene matches. The CDR3 protein is CASSLVAAGGYNEQFF. DNA of the CDR3: TGCGCCAGCAGCTTGGTCGCAGCGGGAGGTTACAATGAGCAGTTCTTC.

V usage is TRBV28 and J usage is TRBJ2-7; 8 nucleotides match TRBD1. Germline assignment: CDR1 MDHEN and CDR2 SYDVKM. The V gene end was trimmed by 6 bases and the J gene end by 0 bases; junction bases not matched to a gene: 7. The CDR3 is 15 amino acids. CDR3 bases: TGTGCCAGCAGGGAACCGGGACAGGCCTCCTACGAGCAGTACTTC. Translating it yields CASREPGQASYEQYF.

The CDR3 protein is CASSTGQGSADTQYF. The DNA of the CDR3 is TGCGCCAGCAGCACCGGACAGGGTTCGGCAGATACGCAGTATTTT. The rearrangement uses TRBV5-1 and TRBJ2-3, with TRBD1 matching over 8 bases. The CDR3 sequence is 15 residues long. Germline CDR1 reads SGHRS; CDR2 reads YFSETQ. The trim removed 4 bases at V and 4 bases at J, leaving 8 bases unmatched.

Regarding this clone: This may be a read error, as it is one base from a much larger clone. V and J are TRBV10-2 and TRBJ2-7; D is perhaps TRBD1 (5 bases). V shed 4 bases and J shed 1 base, with 11 bases lying between them. The germline V gene encodes CDR1 WSHSY and CDR2 SAAADI. The length of the CDR3 is 14 residues. CDR3 loop: CASSARDRSYEQYF. The CDR3 DNA reads TGCGCCAGCAGTGCCCGAGACAGATCCTACGAGCAGTACTTC.

The V call is TRBV9, the J call TRBJ2-5, with D perhaps TRBD2 (6 bases). Trimming cost V 0 bases and J 1 base, with 16 bases left between them. Germline-derived CDR1 and CDR2 are SGDLS and YYNGEE. The CDR3 extends over 17 amino acids. DNA for the CDR3: TGTGCCAGCAGCGTAGGAGGGGACGAAGCGGGCCAAGAGACCCAGTACTTC. It codes for CASSVGGDEAGQETQYF.

The chain combines TRBV6-5 with TRBJ2-1, with a tentative D call TRBD1 (6 bases). V shed 6 bases and J shed 3 bases, with 12 bases lying between them. Germline lookup yields CDR1 MNHEY and CDR2 SVGAGI. This CDR3 spans 14 amino acids. In DNA, the CDR3 is TGTGCCAGCAGCAGGGGTCGATTCTACAATGAGCAGTTCTTC. Translated: CASSRGRFYNEQFF.

The J gene is TRBJ1-4, the V gene TRBV27, with 7 positions matching TRBD1. The germline CDR1 and CDR2 sequences are MNHEY and SMNVEV (reference sequence). This CDR3 spans 14 amino acids. Trimming removed 5 bases from V and 10 bases from J; junction bases left unmatched: 10. As DNA, the CDR3 is TGTGCCAGCAGTCTAGACAGGGTACAGGGAAAACTGTTTTTT. Its protein product is CASSLDRVQGKLFF.

The V and J genes are TRBV10-3 and TRBJ2-5, with TRBD1 matching 9 bases. CDR1 is ENHRY, CDR2 SYGVKD, per germline. The V segment lost 4 bases and the J segment 5 bases; nucleotides outside the gene matches: 8. The CDR3 has 15 residues. CDR3 in amino acids: CAISGTGAPGETQYF. The CDR3 nucleotides are TGTGCCATCAGTGGGACAGGGGCACCGGGGGAGACCCAGTACTTC.

V gene TRBV19 combines with J gene TRBJ1-5; tentative D call: TRBD1 (5 bases). V was clipped by 3 bases and J by 1 base, with 10 bases between them. This CDR3 contains 15 residues. Germline CDR1 LNHDA, CDR2 SQIVND (reference sequence). CDR3 sequence: CASSIGGLSNQPQHF. In DNA form, the CDR3 reads TGTGCCAGTAGTATCGGGGGTCTAAGCAATCAGCCCCAGCATTTT.

The chain combines TRBV5-1 with TRBJ2-2, with D perhaps matching TRBD2 (6 bases). V shed 2 bases and J shed 6 bases, with 17 bases lying between them. The CDR3 totals 16 residues. Germline lookup yields CDR1 SGHRS and CDR2 YFSETQ. The CDR3 here is CASSLDSASVAGELFF. In DNA form, the CDR3 reads TGCGCCAGCAGCTTAGATTCTGCTAGCGTCGCCGGGGAGCTGTTTTTT.

The chain combines TRBV4-1 with TRBJ2-7; TRBD1 aligns across 10 bases. The junction had 6 bases not matched to a gene; V was cut back by 0 bases and J by 4 bases. The germline CDR1 and CDR2 sequences are MGHRA and YSYEKL. The CDR3 covers 16 residues. CDR3 sequence (DNA): TGCGCCAGCAGCCAAGAAAAGACAGGGGGCCGATACGAGCAGTACTTC. It is translated as CASSQEKTGGRYEQYF.